These 9 T cell receptor beta chains came from one sample sequenced in a study of shared clonotypes between healthy human individuals. The data were produced by immunoSEQ multiplex PCR, yet TCRdb's version contains in-frame clones alone and is incomplete. The table records some 2.1 million clones, approximately 94% of them present only once. CD45RO-negative cells were positively selected for CCR7, leaving out terminally differentiated effector memory CD45RA+ cells. The source material was naive CD8+ T cells sorted from blood. The receptors derive from a man aged 18 to 30 in good health.

The count of this clone is one. The rearrangement links TRBV10-1 to TRBJ2-7, with D possibly matching TRBD1 (6 bases). Germline values: CDR1 WNHNN, CDR2 SYGVQD (reference sequence). The CDR3 is 14 residues long. V lost 2 bases, J lost 3 bases, and 11 bases lay in between. Here the CDR3 DNA reads TGCGCCAGCAGTGAGGGCAGGGGTAACTACGAGCAGTACTTC. This translates into CASSEGRGNYEQYF.

The chain has TRBV7-2 and TRBJ2-1; tentative D call: TRBD1 (6 bases). The CDR3 length is 18 residues. CDR1 and CDR2 from the germline V gene are SGHTA and FQGNSA. Trimming stripped 2 bases from V and 7 bases from J, with 24 bases between. CDR3 residues: CASSLRSRGHREMNEQFF. CDR3 sequence (DNA): TGTGCCAGCAGCTTACGATCCCGCGGGCACAGGGAAATGAATGAGCAGTTCTTC.

Worth noting for this clone: This same CDR3 is encoded by further DNA sequences in the sample. This chain links TRBV4-1 with TRBJ2-3; TRBD2 is a possible D gene (6 bases). V lost 4 bases and J lost 2, with 10 bases in between. The CDR3 has 14 amino acids. From germline, CDR1 is MGHRA and CDR2 YSYEKL. CDR3 coding DNA: TGCGCCAGCAGCCCCGGGACTTACACAGATACGCAGTATTTT. It codes for CASSPGTYTDTQYF.

The J gene is TRBJ2-5, the V gene TRBV10-2; TRBD2 agrees at 8 bases. Germline V lookup: CDR1 WSHSY, CDR2 SAAADI. V was clipped by 6 bases and J by 4 bases; unmatched bases: 10. The CDR3 is 15 residues long. The CDR3 region is CASSRPAGDLETQYF. In DNA, the CDR3 is TGCGCCAGCAGCAGACCAGCGGGGGACCTAGAGACCCAGTACTTC.

The J gene is TRBJ2-2, the V gene TRBV7-2; D remains unclear. The CDR3 runs to 16 residues. CDR1 is SGHTA, CDR2 FQGNSA, per germline. Trimming shortened V by 5 bases and J by 3 bases, and 16 bases separated the two germline ends. The CDR3 loop is CASSPETYYDTGELFF. The CDR3 DNA sequence: TGTGCCAGCAGCCCGGAGACTTATTACGACACCGGGGAGCTGTTTTTT. The full variable domain, completed using reference TRBV7-2 and TRBJ2-2, is GAGVSQSPSNKVTEKGKDVELRCDPISGHTALYWYRQSLGQGLEFLIYFQGNSAPDKSGLPSDRFSAERTGGSVSTLTIQRTQQEDSAVYLCASSPETYYDTGELFFGEGSRLTVL.

V gene TRBV9 combines with J gene TRBJ2-7; the D gene is possibly TRBD1 (6 bases). The germline V gene encodes CDR1 SGDLS and CDR2 YYNGEE. This CDR3 is built from 11 residues. Between the trimmed V and J ends, which lost 3 bases and 6 bases, there was a span of 7 bases. The CDR3, as DNA: TGTGCCAGCAGCGCGGACAGCGAGCAGTACTTC. Translating gives CASSADSEQYF.

J is TRBJ2-6 and V is TRBV9; D may be TRBD1 or TRBD2 (5 bases each). The CDR3 runs to 20 residues. V was clipped by 3 bases and J by 2 bases, with 24 bases between them. Germline V gene sequence: CDR1 SGDLS, CDR2 YYNGEE. CDR3 region: CASSAPNRGRSIPGANVLTF. In nucleotides, the CDR3 is TGTGCCAGCAGCGCCCCCAATCGGGGCAGATCTATCCCTGGGGCCAACGTCCTGACTTTC.

The CDR3 reads CASSPRPDQVYEQYF. The DNA of the CDR3 is TGTGCCAGCAGCCCCAGGCCGGACCAGGTCTACGAGCAGTACTTC. This rearrangement joins TRBV9 to TRBJ2-7, with D uncertain. Trimming took off 4 bases at V and 3 bases at J, with 17 bases between the two ends. This CDR3 comprises 15 residues. CDR1 SGDLS and CDR2 YYNGEE come from the germline V gene.

V gene TRBV7-8 combines with J gene TRBJ2-7; 13 positions match TRBD2. Trimming cost V 2 bases and J 6 bases; bases outside gene matches: 4. CDR1 and CDR2 (germline): SGHVS, FQNEAQ. CDR3 length equals 15 residues. The CDR3 loop is CASSLTSGGASEQYF. The CDR3 DNA reads as TGTGCCAGCAGCTTAACTAGCGGGGGGGCATCCGAGCAGTACTTC.